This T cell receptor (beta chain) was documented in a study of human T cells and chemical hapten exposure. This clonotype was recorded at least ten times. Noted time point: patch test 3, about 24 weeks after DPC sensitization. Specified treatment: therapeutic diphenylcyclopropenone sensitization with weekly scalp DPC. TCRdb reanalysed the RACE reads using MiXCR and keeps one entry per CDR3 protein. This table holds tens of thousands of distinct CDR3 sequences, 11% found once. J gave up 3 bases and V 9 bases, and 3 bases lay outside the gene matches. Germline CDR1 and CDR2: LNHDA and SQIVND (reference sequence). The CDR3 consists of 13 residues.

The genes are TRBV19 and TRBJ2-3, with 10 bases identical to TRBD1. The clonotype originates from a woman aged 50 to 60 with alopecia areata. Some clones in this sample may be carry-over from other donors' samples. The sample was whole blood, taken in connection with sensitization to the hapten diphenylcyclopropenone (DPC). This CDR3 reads CASGTGVTDTQYF. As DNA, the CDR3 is TGTGCCAGCGGGACAGGGGTTACAGATACGCAGTATTTT. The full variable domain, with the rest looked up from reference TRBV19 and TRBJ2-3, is DGGITQSPKYLFRKEGQNVTLSCEQNLNHDAMYWYRQDPGQGLRLIYYSQIVNDFQKGDIAEGYSVSREKKESFPLTVTSAQKNPTAFYLCASGTGVTDTQYFGPGTRLTVL.